Listed below are T cell receptor beta chains from one sample, sequenced in a study of cytomegalovirus exposure and HLA in healthy donors. This table comes from immunoSEQ multiplex PCR, and its TCRdb copy is limited to in-frame clones, with some not included. The sample consists of just over 200,000 clones, around 86% of them appearing once. Specimen: PBMCs. Every receptor here comes from a woman between 40 and 50 years old in good health and CMV-seronegative. Each CDR3 is given with its conserved first and last residue. Each record gives: clone size, D gene, J gene, V gene, CDR3 DNA, CDR3 protein. The D gene is left open where the match is weak. Not all rows give a size; the values are once, few, many and, for expanded clones, a class.

>-|TRBD2|TRBJ2-7|TRBV9
TGTGCCAGCAGCGTAGGGTTTAGCGGGAGCTCCTACGAGCAGTACTTC
CASSVGFSGSSYEQYF
>-|-|TRBJ1-1|TRBV19
TGTGCCAGTATGAAGGAGAATTTGAACACTGAAGCTTTCTTT
CASMKENLNTEAFF
>-|TRBD1|TRBJ2-1|TRBV19
TGTGCCAGTAGTGCGGACAGGCTTGAGGAGAGTCGGTTCTTC
CASSADRLEESRFF
>-|TRBD1|TRBJ2-7|TRBV28
TGTGCCAGCAGTTTAGTGCAGGGGGCCGGCGAGCAGTACTTC
CASSLVQGAGEQYF
>-|TRBD1|TRBJ1-2|TRBV6-4
TGTGCCAGCAGTGGGACAGGGGGCGGCTATGGCTACACCTTC
CASSGTGGGYGYTF
>-|-|TRBJ2-4|TRBV19
TGTGCCAGTAGTATGAGATTAGCCAAAAACATTCAGTACTTC
CASSMRLAKNIQYF
>-|TRBD1|TRBJ2-3|TRBV5-1
TGCGCCAGCAGCTCAAGGGGAGACAGGGCTAGCACAGATACGCAGTATTTT
CASSSRGDRASTDTQYF
>-|TRBD1|TRBJ2-6|TRBV30
TGTGCCTGGGACAGGGGTGGTGGGGCCAACGTCCTGACTTTC
CAWDRGGGANVLTF
>-|-|TRBJ1-2|TRBV5-5
TGTGCCAGCACTGCCGGAGGTATGGGTGGCTACACCTTC
CASTAGGMGGYTF
>-|-|TRBJ1-5|TRBV7-2
TGTGCCAGCAGCTTAGGACAGGCAAATCAGCCCCAGCATTTT
CASSLGQANQPQHF
>-|TRBD1|TRBJ1-4|TRBV7-9
TGTGCCAGCAGCTCCGGACAGGGGCTTGAAAAACTGTTTTTT
CASSSGQGLEKLFF
>-|TRBD1|TRBJ1-4|TRBV18
TGTGCCAGCTCAGCAGGGACAGGAAACCTTGAAAAACTGTTTTTT
CASSAGTGNLEKLFF
>-|-|TRBJ1-1|TRBV30
TGTGCCTGGAGTCGGGGGGGTAACACTGAAGCTTTCTTT
CAWSRGGNTEAFF
>-|TRBD2|TRBJ2-5|TRBV7-2
TGTGCCAGCAGCGCGAGGACTAGCGGGCGCCAAGAGACCCAGTACTTC
CASSARTSGRQETQYF
>-|-|TRBJ2-7|TRBV2
TGTGCCAGCAGTGTCCTTGGCCGCGAGCAGTACTTC
CASSVLGREQYF
>-|TRBD1|TRBJ1-1|TRBV30
TGTGCCTGGTCTACAGGGGTAACAGGAGCTTTCTTT
CAWSTGVTGAFF
>-|TRBD2|TRBJ2-1|TRBV27
TGTGCCAGCAGTTTATCAGGCCTAGCGGGATCGTTTGAGCAGTTCTTC
CASSLSGLAGSFEQFF
>-|-|TRBJ2-7|TRBV19
TGTGCCAGTGCACAGGGAGAAGGATACGAGCAGTACTTC
CASAQGEGYEQYF
>-|-|TRBJ2-1|TRBV10-3
TGTGCCATCAAGGGAGGGGGGCTGGACAATGAGCAGTTCTTC
CAIKGGGLDNEQFF
>-|-|TRBJ2-1|TRBV30
TGTGCCTGGGAAACTGAGCGGTACAATGAGCAGTTCTTC
CAWETERYNEQFF
>-|TRBD1|TRBJ1-1|TRBV12-5
TGTGCTAGTGGTAGGGACAGCTACACTGAAGCTTTCTTT
CASGRDSYTEAFF
>-|-|TRBJ2-1|TRBV5-1
TGCGCCAGCAGCTCGGCAACAGGAGTATACAATGAGCAGTTCTTC
CASSSATGVYNEQFF
>-|-|TRBJ2-2|TRBV6-6
TGTGCCAGCATCCCTGGAGGGGGCCGGACCGGGGAGCTGTTTTTT
CASIPGGGRTGELFF
>-|-|TRBJ1-6|TRBV6-4
TGTGCCAGCAGCAAGGGGTTCCTTGCGGATTCACCCCTCCACTTT
CASSKGFLADSPLHF
>-|-|TRBJ1-6|TRBV5-1
TGCGCCAGCAGCTCAACCGACAGTAACAGGTCACCCCTCCACTTT
CASSSTDSNRSPLHF
>-|TRBD1|TRBJ1-2|TRBV19
TGTGCCAGTAGTATGGCAGGGGGCAGCTATGGCTACACCTTC
CASSMAGGSYGYTF
>-|-|TRBJ2-1|TRBV5-1
TGCGCCAGCAGCTTGGCCGCAACTAGCCTTTTAAATGAGCAGTTCTTC
CASSLAATSLLNEQFF
>few|-|TRBJ2-5|TRBV7-3
TGTGCCAGCAGCTTAAGTGGGAGCGGGACCCAGTACTTC
CASSLSGSGTQYF
>once|TRBD1|TRBJ2-6|TRBV6-4
TGTGCCAGCAGTAAGGAAGGGGGCGCTTCTGGGGCCAACGTCCTGACTTTC
CASSKEGGASGANVLTF
>-|TRBD2|TRBJ2-5|TRBV5-1
TGCGCCAGCAGCTTGGGGCTAGCGGGAGTGACGGAGACCCAGTACTTC
CASSLGLAGVTETQYF
>-|-|TRBJ1-2|TRBV5-1
TGCGCCAGCAGCGGTCAACCCTCGGGCTATGGCTACACCTTC
CASSGQPSGYGYTF
>few|TRBD1|TRBJ2-2|TRBV27
TGTGCCAGCAGTTTGGCCGGGACAGGGGTCACCGGGGAGCTGTTTTTT
CASSLAGTGVTGELFF
>-|TRBD2|TRBJ2-5|TRBV6-5
TGTGCCAGCAAGTCGAGCGGGGTCCAAGAGACCCAGTACTTC
CASKSSGVQETQYF
>-|-|TRBJ2-7|TRBV10-3
TGTGCCATCAGTTACCTACAGGGCCCTACCGAGCAGTACTTC
CAISYLQGPTEQYF
>-|TRBD2|TRBJ2-2|TRBV10-3
TGTGCCATCAGGGCCCAGCGGGAGCGCGCCGGGGAGCTGTTTTTT
CAIRAQRERAGELFF
>-|TRBD2|TRBJ2-3|TRBV6-6
TGTGCCAGCAGTTCACGATCGGTGGCGGGAGCAGATGCGCAGTATTTT
CASSSRSVAGADAQYF
>-|-|TRBJ2-4|TRBV6-6
TGTGCCAGCAGTTTTTTTAATCGGGGTCCCAAAAACATTCAGTACTTC
CASSFFNRGPKNIQYF
>-|TRBD1|TRBJ1-2|TRBV6-5
TGTGCCAGCAGAACCTACGACAGGGGATGGTATGGCTACACCTTC
CASRTYDRGWYGYTF
>few|-|TRBJ1-2|TRBV27
TGTGCCAGCAGTTCGCTCGGGGAGTATGGCTACACCTTC
CASSSLGEYGYTF
>few|-|TRBJ2-7|TRBV11-2
TGTGCCAGCAGCTTAAAAGTGGTTTCCCACGAGCAGTACTTC
CASSLKVVSHEQYF
>-|TRBD2|TRBJ2-1|TRBV5-1
TGCGCCAGCAGCCTCCCCGGGGGGGTCACCTACAATGAGCAGTTCTTC
CASSLPGGVTYNEQFF
>once|TRBD1|TRBJ1-4|TRBV7-9
TGTTCCAGCAGCGACGGACAGGCTAATGAAAAACTGTTTTTT
CSSSDGQANEKLFF
>-|TRBD2|TRBJ2-7|TRBV15
TGTGCCACCAGCTCGGGACTAGCGGGGCCATACGAGCAGTACTTC
CATSSGLAGPYEQYF
>-|TRBD1|TRBJ2-2|TRBV5-1
TGCGCCAGCAGCTTGGCAGGGACAGGTGGATCGGCCGGGGAGCTGTTTTTT
CASSLAGTGGSAGELFF
>few|TRBD2|TRBJ2-1|TRBV10-3
TGTGCCATCAGTGAGTCGGTCGGCAGGGAGGGATCCTACAATGAGCAGTTCTTC
CAISESVGREGSYNEQFF
>-|-|TRBJ1-1|TRBV28
TGTGCCAGCAGTTTATTCCTCAGGAATACTGAAGCTTTCTTT
CASSLFLRNTEAFF
>-|-|TRBJ1-4|TRBV7-3
TGTGCCAGCAGCTTCCAACATACAGGGAATGAAAAACTGTTTTTT
CASSFQHTGNEKLFF
>few|TRBD1|TRBJ2-7|TRBV5-4
TGTGCCAGCAGCTCGGGTGCGGACAGGGGCTACGAGCAGTACTTC
CASSSGADRGYEQYF